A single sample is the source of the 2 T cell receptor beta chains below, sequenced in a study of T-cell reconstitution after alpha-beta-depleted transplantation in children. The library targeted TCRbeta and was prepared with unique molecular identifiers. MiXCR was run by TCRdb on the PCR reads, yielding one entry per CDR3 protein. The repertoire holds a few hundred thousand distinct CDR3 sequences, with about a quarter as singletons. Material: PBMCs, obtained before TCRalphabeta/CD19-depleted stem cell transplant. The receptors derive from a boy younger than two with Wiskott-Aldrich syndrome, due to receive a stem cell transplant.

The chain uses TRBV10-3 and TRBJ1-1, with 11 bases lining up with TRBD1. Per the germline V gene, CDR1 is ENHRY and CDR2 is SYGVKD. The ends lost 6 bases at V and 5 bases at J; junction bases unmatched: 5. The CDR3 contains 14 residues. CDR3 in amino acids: CAISNGTGGTEAFF. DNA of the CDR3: TGTGCCATCAGCAACGGGACAGGGGGGACTGAAGCTTTCTTT.

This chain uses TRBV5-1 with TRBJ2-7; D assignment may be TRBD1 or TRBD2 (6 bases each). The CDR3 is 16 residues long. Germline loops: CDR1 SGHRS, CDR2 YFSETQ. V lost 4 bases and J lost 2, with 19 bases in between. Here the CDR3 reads CASSPRGPRDAYEQYF. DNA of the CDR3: TGCGCCAGCAGCCCCCGGGGGCCGCGGGATGCCTACGAGCAGTACTTC.